A single sample is the source of the 12 T cell receptor beta chains below, sequenced in a study of cytomegalovirus exposure and HLA in healthy donors. PCR used 60 Vbeta primers and 13 Jbeta primers. Profiling relied on immunoSEQ multiplex PCR, and the TCRdb table lists in-frame clones only, not all of them. The profile shows over 65,000 clones, 70% to 80% of them singletons. The specimen was PBMCs. These receptors all come from a human donor in good health.

The genes are TRBV6-5 and TRBJ2-2; no reliable D call. V gave up 10 bases and J gave up 0 bases, with 12 bases separating them. Germline V CDR1 and CDR2: MNHEY, SVGAGI. The CDR3 has 14 residues. The CDR3 is CATAAISNTGELFF. The DNA for the CDR3 is TGTGCCACCGCGGCCATATCGAACACCGGGGAGCTGTTTTTT.

The chain links TRBV14 to TRBJ2-5; D is undetermined. CDR3 length equals 12 residues. The V gene lost 1 base and the J gene lost 7 bases, with 7 bases spanning the gap. CDR1 is SGHDN, CDR2 FVKESK, per germline. CDR3 DNA: TGTGCCAGCAGCCAAGGAGTAATGACCCAGTACTTC. It specifies CASSQGVMTQYF. Full variable domain (outside the CDR3, taken from reference TRBV14 and TRBJ2-5): EAGVTQFPSHSVIEKGQTVTLRCDPISGHDNLYWYRRVMGKEIKFLLHFVKESKQDESGMPNNRFLAERTGGTYSTLKVQPAELEDSGVYFCASSQGVMTQYFGPGTRLLVL.

This clone was counted only a few times. This rearrangement joins TRBV18 to TRBJ1-5; D is perhaps TRBD1 (5 bases). Between the trimmed V and J ends, which lost 5 bases and 4 bases, there was a span of 9 bases. This CDR3 has 13 amino acids. The germline CDR1 and CDR2 sequences are KGHSH and LQKENI. The DNA for the CDR3 is TGTGCCAGCTCAATCGGGGGAAATCAGCCCCAGCATTTT. Translating it yields CASSIGGNQPQHF.

In regard to this clone: At one end the junction does not follow the germline gene, possibly because of a read error. V and J are TRBV6-5 and TRBJ1-1, with D tentatively TRBD1 (5 bases). This CDR3 region has 15 residues. The germline CDR1 and CDR2 sequences are MNHEY and SVGAGI. CDR3 region: CASSYSGGLNPEAFF. CDR3 nucleotide sequence: TGTGCCAGCAGTTATTCGGGGGGTTTGAACCCTGAAGCTTTCTTT.

Comment on this clone: The junction departs from the called germline gene at one end, perhaps through a read error. The chain combines TRBV2 with TRBJ1-2, with TRBD1 as a possible D gene (5 bases). Germline CDR1 and CDR2: SNHLY and FYNNEI. This CDR3 has 12 residues. CDR3 sequence (DNA): TGTGCCAGCAGCGAAGACAGCTATGGCTACACCTTC. Encoded protein: CASSEDSYGYTF.

V usage is TRBV5-1 and J usage is TRBJ1-3; 8 bases fit TRBD1. V gave up 4 bases and J gave up 2 bases; unmatched junction bases: 17. The CDR3 runs to 19 residues. From germline, CDR1 is SGHRS and CDR2 YFSETQ. Here the CDR3 reads CASSSGQGFGGEAGNTIYF. CDR3 in DNA: TGCGCCAGCAGCAGCGGACAGGGCTTTGGAGGAGAGGCTGGAAACACCATATATTTT. The entire variable domain, with the rest obtained from reference TRBV5-1 and TRBJ1-3, is as follows: KAGVTQTPRYLIKTRGQQVTLSCSPISGHRSVSWYQQTPGQGLQFLFEYFSETQRNKGNFPGRFSGRQFSNSRSEMNVSTLELGDSALYLCASSSGQGFGGEAGNTIYFGEGSWLTVV.

The chain is built from TRBV15 and TRBJ2-5, with 8 bases matching TRBD2. The CDR3 has 13 amino acids. Trimming removed 9 bases from V and 5 bases from J; junction bases left unmatched: 8. CDR1 and CDR2 from the germline V gene are LNHNV and YYDKDF (reference sequence). The CDR3 nucleotides are TGTGCCACAACGGGACTAGGGGGTGAGACCCAGTACTTC. Translation gives CATTGLGGETQYF. Full variable domain (outside the CDR3, taken from reference TRBV15 and TRBJ2-5): DAMVIQNPRYQVTQFGKPVTLSCSQTLNHNVMYWYQQKSSQAPKLLFHYYDKDFNNEADTPDNFQSRRPNTSFCFLDIRSPGLGDTAMYLCATTGLGGETQYFGPGTRLLVL.

This clone was seen more than once but under ten times. The chain uses TRBV6-6 and TRBJ2-7; 9 bases map to TRBD1. The CDR3 length is 14 residues. V dropped 6 bases and J dropped 3; count of bases not matched to a gene: 6. Germline CDR1 and CDR2: MNHNY and SVGAGI (reference sequence). CDR3 protein: CASSPGTGNYEQYF. The CDR3 DNA follows: TGTGCCAGCAGCCCGGGGACAGGGAACTACGAGCAGTACTTC.

This chain links TRBV29-1 with TRBJ2-6, with a possible D match to TRBD2 (6 bases). In germline, CDR1 is SQVTM, CDR2 ANQGSEA. CDR3 length: 13 residues. Trimming stripped 5 bases from V and 3 bases from J, with 8 bases between. CDR3 in DNA: TGCAGCGTTTCCGGGAGTGGGGCCAACGTCCTGACTTTC. Its protein product is CSVSGSGANVLTF.

The chain uses TRBV5-6 and TRBJ1-1, with 7 bases that match TRBD1. Germline CDR1 SGHDT, CDR2 YYEEEE. With V trimmed by 4 bases and J by 1 base, 4 bases remained unmatched. This CDR3 has 14 residues. CDR3 sequence reads: CASSPDRTNTEAFF. CDR3 DNA: TGTGCCAGCAGCCCGGACAGGACGAACACTGAAGCTTTCTTT.

This chain joins TRBV5-1 and TRBJ2-1; 10 bases are shared with TRBD2. The germline V gene has CDR1 SGHRS and CDR2 YFSETQ. V shed 5 bases, J shed 4 bases, and the junction held 6 bases outside the gene matches. The CDR3 covers 15 residues. DNA for the CDR3: TGCGCCAGCAGAGACAGCGGGGGGGCATACAATGAGCAGTTCTTC. Protein: CASRDSGGAYNEQFF.

The chain uses TRBV5-1 and TRBJ2-3; D may be TRBD1 (5 bases). The ends were cut back, 1 base at V and 4 bases at J, with 13 bases in the middle. The germline V gene has CDR1 SGHRS and CDR2 YFSETQ. This CDR3 spans 15 amino acids. CDR3 nucleotide sequence: TGCGCCAGCAGCTTGATAGGGCAGGGCTCAGATACGCAGTATTTT. Translating gives CASSLIGQGSDTQYF.